Following are 28 T cell receptor beta chains from one sample sequenced in a study of graft-versus-host responses after intestinal transplantation. Sequencing used immunoSEQ multiplex PCR; TCRdb keeps in-frame clones, though not all of them. The sample consists of over 15,000 clones, 35% to 40% of them appearing once. The sample consisted of alloreactive CD4+ T cells from a mixed lymphocyte reaction culture, taken before transplantation. Documented subset: CFSE-low proliferating T cells sorted from roughly 6-day pre-transplant mixed lymphocyte reaction (GvH or HvG direction). The source is a human patient who was an organ donor for intestinal transplantation.

V and J are TRBV4-3 and TRBJ2-7, with D tentatively TRBD1 (6 bases). V was clipped by 0 bases and J by 5 bases, with 14 bases between them. The CDR3 is 15 amino acids. Germline values: CDR1 LGHNA, CDR2 YSLEER. CDR3 loop: CASSQEQGLAHEQYF. Written as DNA, the CDR3 is TGCGCCAGCAGCCAAGAACAGGGTCTGGCCCACGAGCAGTACTTC.

V and J are TRBV15 and TRBJ2-1; D call uncertain. The CDR3 contains 11 residues. Germline V gene sequence: CDR1 LNHNV, CDR2 YYDKDF (reference sequence). The ends were cut back, 1 base at V and 9 bases at J, with 4 bases in the middle. CDR3 coding DNA: TGTGCCACCAGCAGAGGGGGTGAGCAGTTCTTC. Translated, it gives CATSRGGEQFF.

This clone was picked up a small number of times. This chain's CDR3 is CASSPPYSYNEQFF. The CDR3 DNA reads TGTGCCAGCTCACCCCCCTACTCCTACAATGAGCAGTTCTTC. The chain combines TRBV18 with TRBJ2-1; D not certain. Germline lookup yields CDR1 KGHSH and CDR2 LQKENI. With 3 bases removed from V and 0 bases from J, the gap between germline ends came to 6 bases. This CDR3 contains 14 residues.

The table lists this clone with a few counts. The chain links TRBV29-1 to TRBJ2-1, with TRBD2 matching over 8 bases. This CDR3 spans 16 amino acids. With 6 bases clipped from V and 2 bases from J, the junction kept 12 bases outside the gene matches. Per germline, CDR1 SQVTM and CDR2 ANQGSEA. CDR3 in amino acids: CSVGILSGSTYNEQFF. DNA of the CDR3: TGCAGCGTCGGTATACTGAGCGGGAGCACCTACAATGAGCAGTTCTTC.

V usage is TRBV1 and J usage is TRBJ2-3; TRBD1, the table's D call, was not compared with the DNA. TRBV1 is tagged as a pseudogene. The length of the CDR3 is 17 residues. The DNA for the CDR3 is TGCACCAGCAGCCAAGATTCGGGGGACAGGGAAACAGATACGCAGTATTTT. This codes for CTSSQDSGDRETDTQYF.

The chain combines TRBV23-1 with TRBJ1-3; D is possibly TRBD1 (5 bases). TRBV23-1 is marked as an open reading frame, function uncertain. CDR3 length: 18 amino acids. V gave up 4 bases and J gave up 1 base, with 20 bases separating them. CDR3: CASSLPGGSVGSGNTIYF. CDR3 bases: TGCGCCAGCAGTCTACCCGGGGGGTCAGTGGGATCTGGAAACACCATATATTTT.

This rearrangement joins TRBV5-1 to TRBJ2-7, with 9 bases matching TRBD2. The junction had 10 bases not matched to a gene; V was cut back by 0 bases and J by 6 bases. CDR3 length: 16 amino acids. CDR1 and CDR2 (germline): SGHRS, YFSETQ. The CDR3 loop is CASSLGISGSSGEQYF. Here the CDR3 DNA reads TGCGCCAGCAGCTTGGGTATTAGCGGGAGCTCTGGCGAGCAGTACTTC. Based on the CDR3 plus reference TRBV5-1 and TRBJ2-7, the full variable domain is KAGVTQTPRYLIKTRGQQVTLSCSPISGHRSVSWYQQTPGQGLQFLFEYFSETQRNKGNFPGRFSGRQFSNSRSEMNVSTLELGDSALYLCASSLGISGSSGEQYFGPGTRLTVT.

The chain recombines TRBV7-7 with TRBJ2-5; 9 bases agree with TRBD2. V shed 1 base, J shed 1 base, and the junction held 1 base outside the gene matches. Germline assignment: CDR1 SSHAT and CDR2 FNYEAQ (reference sequence). The length of the CDR3 is 15 residues. The CDR3 DNA is TGTGCCAGCAGCTTAGGACTAGCGGTCCAAGAGACCCAGTACTTC. As protein: CASSLGLAVQETQYF.

This clone was detected only a few times. The chain employs TRBV11-3 and TRBJ2-2; 7 nucleotides line up with TRBD2. Germline CDR1 SGHNT, CDR2 YENEEA. This CDR3 comprises 16 residues. The V gene end was trimmed by 5 bases and the J gene end by 3 bases; junction bases not matched to a gene: 9. CDR3 residues: CASSIRTSLDTGELFF. The CDR3 bases are TGTGCCAGCAGCATCAGGACTAGTCTAGACACCGGGGAGCTGTTTTTT.

The chain uses TRBV7-9 and TRBJ2-1, with D unclear. The CDR3 extends over 13 amino acids. The germline gives CDR1 SEHNR, CDR2 FQNEAQ (reference sequence). Deletions cut 5 bases from V and 3 bases from J, with 8 bases between. The CDR3 DNA reads TGTGCCAGCAGCCGGACGGTCTACAATGAGCAGTTCTTC. It is translated as CASSRTVYNEQFF.

The chain joins TRBV4-2 to TRBJ2-7, with 7 bases aligning to TRBD2. Germline V gene lookup returns CDR1 LGHNA and CDR2 YNFKEQ. J lost 0 bases, V lost 7 bases, and 9 bases had no gene match. The CDR3 spans 15 residues. Here the CDR3 reads CASTRQAGTSYEQYF. Written as DNA, the CDR3 is TGTGCCAGCACTCGACAAGCGGGAACCTCCTACGAGCAGTACTTC.

A few counts support this clone. The rearrangement uses TRBV4-2 and TRBJ2-5, with D perhaps assigned TRBD1 or TRBD2 (5 bases each). Trimming shortened V by 4 bases and J by 5 bases, and 11 bases separated the two germline ends. The V gene's germline CDR1 is LGHNA and CDR2 YNFKEQ. The CDR3 consists of 13 residues. CDR3 residues: CASSRQRGETQYF. The CDR3 nucleotides read TGTGCCAGCAGCCGACAGCGAGGGGAGACCCAGTACTTC.

V and J are TRBV2 and TRBJ2-7, with TRBD2 identical over 13 bases. The CDR3 extends over 15 amino acids. J gave up 5 bases and V 4 bases, and 5 bases lay outside the gene matches. Germline CDR1 SNHLY, CDR2 FYNNEI. This CDR3 reads CASSGGLAGLHEQYF. In DNA, the CDR3 is TGTGCCAGCAGTGGGGGACTAGCGGGACTCCACGAGCAGTACTTC.

This chain links TRBV7-9 with TRBJ2-3, with 9 bases fitting TRBD2. CDR3 length: 14 amino acids. The germline V gene encodes CDR1 SEHNR and CDR2 FQNEAQ (reference sequence). With V trimmed by 1 base and J by 4 bases, 0 bases remained unmatched. CDR3 amino acids: CASSLGTSADTQYF. In DNA, the CDR3 is TGTGCCAGCAGCTTAGGGACTAGCGCAGATACGCAGTATTTT.

J is TRBJ1-1 and V is TRBV29-1; D is uncertain. The CDR3 consists of 15 residues. V was cut by 3 bases and J by 4 bases, with 18 bases left in between. Looked up from germline, CDR1 is SQVTM and CDR2 is ANQGSEA. CDR3 region: CSVDRFSRSGTEAFF. As DNA, the CDR3 is TGCAGCGTTGATCGTTTTTCCAGGTCGGGCACTGAAGCTTTCTTT.

This clone was seen a few times. The V and J genes are TRBV5-1 and TRBJ2-2; D is unresolved. The V and J ends lost 4 bases and 8 bases respectively, with 9 bases between them. This CDR3 comprises 12 residues. Per germline, CDR1 SGHRS and CDR2 YFSETQ. CDR3 bases: TGCGCCAGCAGCCTTTACGAGGGGGAGCTGTTTTTT. It codes for CASSLYEGELFF. The full variable domain, rest sourced from reference TRBV5-1 and TRBJ2-2, is KAGVTQTPRYLIKTRGQQVTLSCSPISGHRSVSWYQQTPGQGLQFLFEYFSETQRNKGNFPGRFSGRQFSNSRSEMNVSTLELGDSALYLCASSLYEGELFFGEGSRLTVL.

By share of the sample, this clone is medium-sized. V is TRBV7-9 and J is TRBJ1-3; the D is unclear. There are 11 residues in the CDR3. Germline values: CDR1 SEHNR, CDR2 FQNEAQ (reference sequence). V was clipped by 4 bases and J by 2 bases, with 0 bases between them. CDR3 sequence: CASSSGNTIYF. CDR3 DNA sequence: TGTGCCAGCAGCTCTGGAAACACCATATATTTT.

The rearrangement uses TRBV19 and TRBJ2-2; TRBD2 agrees at 9 bases. This CDR3 contains 16 residues. The J segment lost 5 bases and the V segment lost 2 bases, leaving 6 bases of the junction unmatched. Germline CDR1 is LNHDA and CDR2 is SQIVND (reference sequence). DNA for the CDR3: TGTGCCAGTAGTATAACGGGGGCGGGAGGGACCGGGGAGCTGTTTTTT. This translates into CASSITGAGGTGELFF.

The chain uses TRBV19 and TRBJ2-2; 9 nucleotides match TRBD1. Germline CDR1 and CDR2: LNHDA and SQIVND (reference sequence). The CDR3 runs to 15 residues. V lost 4 bases and J lost 4; bases outside the gene matches: 4. The CDR3 DNA sequence: TGTGCCAGTAGTAGCACAGGGGGCCGCACCGGGGAGCTGTTTTTT. Protein product: CASSSTGGRTGELFF. Based on the CDR3 plus reference TRBV19 and TRBJ2-2, the full variable domain is DGGITQSPKYLFRKEGQNVTLSCEQNLNHDAMYWYRQDPGQGLRLIYYSQIVNDFQKGDIAEGYSVSREKKESFPLTVTSAQKNPTAFYLCASSSTGGRTGELFFGEGSRLTVL.

This clone has more than one count but fewer than ten. The rearrangement uses TRBV4-1 and TRBJ2-7, with a weak D call TRBD2 (6 bases). The V end was cut by 4 bases, the J end by 1 base, with 14 bases between. Germline-derived CDR1 and CDR2 are MGHRA and YSYEKL. The CDR3 is 15 amino acids. CDR3 loop: CASSRGAGWSYEQYF. Here the CDR3 DNA reads TGCGCCAGCAGCCGAGGAGCGGGTTGGTCCTACGAGCAGTACTTC.

This clone was detected once. The genes are TRBV5-6 and TRBJ1-2; no definite D call. This CDR3 spans 12 amino acids. V was pared by 2 bases and J by 2 bases, with 4 bases between. The germline CDR1 and CDR2 sequences are SGHDT and YYEEEE. The CDR3 protein is CASSLQNYGYTF. The CDR3 DNA reads as TGTGCCAGCAGCTTACAAAACTATGGCTACACCTTC.

This clone has only a few counts. The chain combines TRBV6-5 with TRBJ2-1; D is uncertain. This CDR3 has 14 amino acids. The germline V gene has CDR1 MNHEY and CDR2 SVGAGI. Trimming pared 2 bases from V and 5 bases from J, leaving 10 bases between. CDR3 DNA: TGTGCCAGCAGTTACATTAGCCGAGACAATGAGCAGTTCTTC. Encoded protein: CASSYISRDNEQFF.

This clone was counted only a few times. The J gene is TRBJ2-7, the V gene TRBV19; no reliable D call. Trimming removed 6 bases from V and 3 bases from J, with 6 bases in between. The CDR3 spans 11 residues. Germline V CDR1 and CDR2: LNHDA, SQIVND (reference sequence). DNA for the CDR3: TGTGCCAGTAGAGGCGGCTACGAGCAGTACTTC. It translates to CASRGGYEQYF.

This clone was seen a few times. The chain recombines TRBV5-1 with TRBJ2-5, with 15 bases lining up with TRBD2. The CDR3 extends over 16 amino acids. CDR1 is SGHRS, CDR2 YFSETQ, per germline. The trim removed 4 bases at V and 4 bases at J, leaving 5 bases unmatched. In nucleotides, the CDR3 is TGCGCCAGCAGCGCAGGGACTAGCGGGAGGACAGAGACCCAGTACTTC. This codes for CASSAGTSGRTETQYF.

This clone is deemed medium-sized. The CDR3 is CASTVRYEQYF. In DNA, the CDR3 is TGTGCCAGCACGGTTAGGTACGAGCAGTACTTC. This chain connects TRBV2 to TRBJ2-7, with D unclear. CDR3 length equals 11 residues. Trimming stripped 7 bases from V and 4 bases from J, with 8 bases between. The germline gives CDR1 SNHLY, CDR2 FYNNEI. The full variable domain, with the rest looked up from reference TRBV2 and TRBJ2-7, is EPEVTQTPSHQVTQMGQEVILRCVPISNHLYFYWYRQILGQKVEFLVSFYNNEISEKSEIFDDQFSVERPDGSNFTLKIRSTKLEDSAMYFCASTVRYEQYFGPGTRLTVT.

The chain links TRBV6-4 to TRBJ1-2, with 7 bases that match TRBD1. The germline V gene encodes CDR1 MRHNA and CDR2 SNTAGT. The junction had 4 bases not matched to a gene; V was cut back by 1 base and J by 8 bases. This CDR3 is built from 13 residues. CDR3 sequence reads: CASSDYRGGGYTF. The CDR3 DNA sequence: TGTGCCAGCAGTGACTACAGGGGAGGAGGCTACACCTTC.

This chain links TRBV7-9 with TRBJ1-1; TRBD1 matches 12 bases. The CDR3 contains 14 residues. From germline, CDR1 is SEHNR and CDR2 FQNEAQ (reference sequence). The J segment lost 10 bases and the V segment lost 5 bases, leaving 8 bases of the junction unmatched. CDR3 sequence (DNA): TGTGCCAGCAGCACCGGGACAGGGGGCAGGGGAGCTTTCTTT. Its protein is CASSTGTGGRGAFF.

The rearrangement joins TRBV7-9 to TRBJ2-3; 7 bases fit TRBD2. V dropped 1 base and J dropped 3; count of bases not matched to a gene: 7. CDR1 and CDR2 (germline): SEHNR, FQNEAQ (reference sequence). There are 16 residues in the CDR3. The CDR3 sequence is CASSLGWEGLTDTQYF. The DNA for the CDR3 is TGTGCCAGCAGCTTAGGGTGGGAGGGCCTTACAGATACGCAGTATTTT.